The clone carrying this TCR beta chain has a handful of counts. Its antigen remains unidentified. The entry originates in a study of CD8 T cells in ankylosing spondylitis. General study points: Previously reported in reactive arthritis synovial fluid and blood were some of the motif variants. In ankylosing spondylitis blood, a motif of 7 to 9 highly homologous TCR beta variants appeared characteristic. Significant enrichment of disease-linked clones was reported in matched ankylosing spondylitis synovial fluid. Clones linked to the disease showed a CD8+ phenotype. They occurred at relatively low frequencies in peripheral blood.

Quantitative 5'-RACE with molecular barcodes generated TCR beta libraries. Via MiXCR, TCRdb re-called the 5' RACE reads, giving one row per CDR3 protein. This sample yields 450,000 to 550,000 distinct CDR3 sequences, of which approximately 5.3% are seen a single time; approximately 3.5% belongs to the top ten. CDR1 is DFQATT, CDR2 SNEGSKA, per germline (reference sequence). This CDR3 spans 15 amino acids. V was pared by 4 bases and J by 3 bases, with 9 bases of the junction left unmatched. The receptor was derived from a male donor with ankylosing spondylitis. Material for sequencing was blood, either unsorted or a sorted T cell fraction (not recorded which). V and J are TRBV20-1 and TRBJ2-7; 10 positions match TRBD1. CDR3 bases: TGCAGTGCTACCGGGGGCGACAGGGGGCACTACGAGCAGTACTTC. As protein: CSATGGDRGHYEQYF.